This is a list of T cell receptor beta chains from one sample in a study of blood T cell repertoires in COVID-19. The repertoire was sequenced with immunoSEQ multiplex PCR; TCRdb's copy has only in-frame clones and lacks some. The table includes 190,000 or so clones, around four fifths detected once. Sequencing was performed on peripheral blood. These receptor sequences come from a woman of 80 years or more with active or convalescent COVID-19. The CDR3 runs from the conserved cysteine through the conserved F or W. D genes are given only for firm matches. Clone size is stated in some rows and not others, as once, few, many or a class when expanded.

cdr3_aa cdr3_nt j_call cdr3_length v_call clone_size d_call
CASSPGQGADTQYF TGTGCCAGCTCACCCGGACAGGGCGCAGATACGCAGTATTTT TRBJ2-3 14 TRBV18 NA TRBD1
CASSPMTSGGQETQYF TGTGCCAGCAGCCCCATGACTAGCGGGGGACAAGAGACCCAGTACTTC TRBJ2-5 16 TRBV9 few TRBD2
CASSYSQYEKLFF TGTGCCAGCAGTTACTCGCAGTATGAAAAACTGTTTTTT TRBJ1-4 13 TRBV6-5 NA NA
CASSQGFAGIYEQYF TGCGCCAGCAGCCAAGGATTCGCAGGAATCTACGAGCAGTACTTC TRBJ2-7 15 TRBV4-1 NA NA
CASSQNSGVYGYTF TGTGCCAGCAGCCAAAATTCAGGGGTCTATGGCTACACCTTC TRBJ1-2 14 TRBV4-2 NA NA
CASSFNRGEETQYF TGCGCCAGCAGCTTTAACAGGGGGGAAGAGACCCAGTACTTC TRBJ2-5 14 TRBV5-1 NA TRBD1
CASRPQGVYVNIQYF TGTGCCAGCAGACCCCAGGGGGTTTATGTAAACATTCAGTACTTC TRBJ2-4 15 TRBV28 once TRBD1
CASSRAGTTDTQYF TGTGCCAGCAGTCGAGCGGGGACCACAGATACGCAGTATTTT TRBJ2-3 14 TRBV6-2/TRBV6-3 NA TRBD2
CASRPQAGGKDEQFF TGTGCCAGCCGCCCTCAAGCGGGGGGCAAGGATGAGCAGTTCTTC TRBJ2-1 15 TRBV11-1 NA TRBD2
CASSPLDRDSPLHF TGTGCCAGCTCACCACTGGACAGGGATTCACCCCTCCACTTT TRBJ1-6 14 TRBV18 many TRBD1
CASRLGGQETQYF TGTGCTAGTCGTTTAGGAGGCCAAGAGACCCAGTACTTC TRBJ2-5 13 TRBV12-5 NA NA
CASGLVLGRGSADTQYF TGTGCTAGTGGTTTGGTACTGGGCAGGGGAAGTGCAGATACGCAGTATTTT TRBJ2-3 17 TRBV12-5 NA NA
CASSFEGRGAADTQYF TGTGCCAGCAGCTTTGAGGGGCGGGGGGCCGCAGATACGCAGTATTTT TRBJ2-3 16 TRBV5-4 NA TRBD2
CASSPTGVITDTQYF TGTGCCAGCAGTCCCACAGGCGTAATCACAGATACGCAGTATTTT TRBJ2-3 15 TRBV6-2/TRBV6-3 once NA
CASSIDAGGREDTQYF TGTGCCAGTAGTATCGACGCCGGGGGGCGGGAAGATACGCAGTATTTT TRBJ2-3 16 TRBV19 NA NA
CSASPRGFGSYEQYF TGCAGTGCTAGTCCCCGTGGGTTCGGGTCCTACGAGCAGTACTTC TRBJ2-7 15 TRBV20-1 NA NA
CASSMVSGTSRPGELFF TGTGCCAGTAGTATGGTTTCCGGGACTAGTCGTCCCGGGGAGCTGTTTTTT TRBJ2-2 17 TRBV19 once TRBD2
CASSLSGGPNQPQHF TGTGCCAGCAGCTTGTCGGGGGGCCCTAATCAGCCCCAGCATTTT TRBJ1-5 15 TRBV5-5 NA NA
CASGQGGNTGELFF TGTGCCAGTGGACAGGGCGGTAACACCGGGGAGCTGTTTTTT TRBJ2-2 14 TRBV19 NA TRBD1
CASSQGTGKGSYNSPLHF TGTGCCAGCAGCCAGGGGACAGGGAAAGGCTCCTATAATTCACCCCTCCACTTT TRBJ1-6 18 TRBV4-2 NA TRBD1
CASTENRDGEKLFF TGTGCCAGTACCGAGAACAGGGACGGAGAAAAACTGTTTTTT TRBJ1-4 14 TRBV19 NA NA
CASSSWDRGTDTQYF TGTGCCAGCAGCTCGTGGGACAGGGGAACAGATACGCAGTATTTT TRBJ2-3 15 TRBV7-2 few TRBD1
CASRPIGGGYTF TGTGCCAGTAGACCAATAGGAGGGGGCTACACCTTC TRBJ1-2 12 TRBV19 NA NA
CASSWDRLNTEAFF TGCGCCAGCAGCTGGGACAGATTGAACACTGAAGCTTTCTTT TRBJ1-1 14 TRBV5-1 NA TRBD1